This is a list of T cell receptor beta chains from one sample in a study of blood T cell repertoires in COVID-19. Measured with immunoSEQ multiplex PCR; TCRdb has only the in-frame clones, and not every one. The sample holds around 78,000 clones; 85% to 90% are singletons and the top ten take around 1%. The sample comprised PBMCs or T cells enriched from blood (not recorded which). The receptors stem from a woman between 50 and 59 years old with acute COVID-19. The CDR3 runs from the conserved cysteine through the conserved F or W. The D gene is left open where the match is weak. For some rows the clone size is stated as once, few or many, or as a class when expanded; others skip it.

>TRBV6-4|NA|17|TRBD1|TRBJ1-3
TGTGCCATATCGGACAGGGGAAATTTAGTCGCTGGAAACACCATATATTTT
CAISDRGNLVAGNTIYF
>TRBV27|NA|17|TRBD2|TRBJ2-1
TGTGCCAGCAGTTTAAGTTCCCAGGGAGGGCCGTACAATGAGCAGTTCTTC
CASSLSSQGGPYNEQFF
>TRBV5-1|NA|13|NA|TRBJ2-7
TGCGCCAGCAGCTTGGCGAGGGTACGCGAGCAGTACTTC
CASSLARVREQYF
>TRBV7-2|NA|17|TRBD2|TRBJ2-7
TGTGCCAGCAGCTTAGTGACGGGACTAGCGGGAGCCAGTGGGCAGTACTTC
CASSLVTGLAGASGQYF
>TRBV19|NA|13|NA|TRBJ1-5
TGTGCCAGTAGTCTCATACCCGGTCAGCCCCAGCATTTT
CASSLIPGQPQHF
>TRBV7-2|once|13|TRBD2|TRBJ2-7
TGTGCCAGCAGCTTTGGCGGGAGCTACGAGCAGTACTTC
CASSFGGSYEQYF
>TRBV29-1|NA|18|TRBD2|TRBJ2-5
TGCAGCGTTGAAGGGTCTCGGACTAGCGGGAGGGCCCTAGAGACCCAGTACTTC
CSVEGSRTSGRALETQYF
>TRBV3-1/TRBV3-2|NA|14|NA|TRBJ2-1
TGTGCCAGCAGCCAAGATCTGGTAGCGGATGAGCAGTTCTTC
CASSQDLVADEQFF
>TRBV19|NA|14|TRBD1|TRBJ1-1
TGTGCCAGTACCACGACAGGGTTCGGCACTGAAGCTTTCTTT
CASTTTGFGTEAFF
>TRBV5-4|NA|14|NA|TRBJ2-7
TGTGCCAGCAGCCAGGGCCTTACGGGCTACGAGCAGTACTTC
CASSQGLTGYEQYF
>TRBV10-3|NA|15|TRBD1|TRBJ2-2
TGTGCCATCATGACCGGGACAGCGAACACCGGGGAGCTGTTTTTT
CAIMTGTANTGELFF
>TRBV19|NA|17|NA|TRBJ2-2
TGTGCCAGTAGTCTCGACTTGGTTCCGGCCGAAACCGGGGAGCTGTTTTTT
CASSLDLVPAETGELFF
>TRBV19|NA|15|NA|TRBJ1-3
TGTGCCAGTAGTACCCAGGTCTTAACTGGAAACACCATATATTTT
CASSTQVLTGNTIYF
>TRBV27|NA|14|TRBD1|TRBJ1-6
TGTGCCAGCCGGGTTGACAGGGGAGATTCACCCCTCCACTTT
CASRVDRGDSPLHF
>TRBV4-2|NA|16|TRBD2|TRBJ2-2
TGTGCCAGCAGCCAAGAGGCTAGCGGGAGGGCCGGGGAGCTGTTTTTT
CASSQEASGRAGELFF
>TRBV9|NA|15|NA|TRBJ2-2
TGTGCCAGCAGCGTAGCCGGACAGATAACCGGGGAGCTGTTTTTT
CASSVAGQITGELFF
>TRBV5-4|NA|13|NA|TRBJ1-2
TGTGCCAGCAGCCCGGACAGAGTCTATGGCTACACCTTC
CASSPDRVYGYTF
>TRBV7-3|once|16|NA|TRBJ2-2
TGTGCCAGCAGCTTAGATGAACAGGGATCCACCGGGGAGCTGTTTTTT
CASSLDEQGSTGELFF
>TRBV5-1|NA|17|TRBD2|TRBJ2-2
TGCGCCAGCAGCCCTGGACTAGCGGGAGACTTGAACGGGGAGCTGTTTTTT
CASSPGLAGDLNGELFF
>TRBV30|once|11|NA|TRBJ1-3
TGTGCCTGGAGTGTACTAAACACCATATATTTT
CAWSVLNTIYF
>TRBV24-1|NA|14|NA|TRBJ2-3
TGTGCCACCAGTATAGAGGGCTCCACAGATACGCAGTATTTT
CATSIEGSTDTQYF
>TRBV11-3|NA|19|TRBD2|TRBJ2-1
TGTGCCAGCAGCTTAGGACCTAATTGGGGCGGGAGGGCTTACAATGAGCAGTTCTTC
CASSLGPNWGGRAYNEQFF
>TRBV6-5|NA|15|NA|TRBJ1-1
TGTGCCAGCACCAGCGCGGGGGTCGGGTACACTGAAGCTTTCTTT
CASTSAGVGYTEAFF
>TRBV29-1|NA|12|TRBD1|TRBJ2-7
TGCAGCGTCCCCAGGACAGGGGGCGAGCAGTACTTC
CSVPRTGGEQYF
>TRBV7-2|NA|13|NA|TRBJ2-2
TGTGCCAGCAGTTCCACTGACACCGGGGAGCTGTTTTTT
CASSSTDTGELFF
>TRBV11-2|NA|13|NA|TRBJ1-2
TGTGCCAGCAGCTTAAACTCAGGGTATGGCTACACCTTC
CASSLNSGYGYTF
>TRBV9|once|15|TRBD2|TRBJ2-7
TGTGCCAGCAGCGTAGGACTAGCGGGATATAACGAGCAGTACTTC
CASSVGLAGYNEQYF
>TRBV5-1|once|13|NA|TRBJ1-2
TGCGCCAGCAGCTGGAACCGGGACACAGGCTACACCTTC
CASSWNRDTGYTF
>TRBV3-1/TRBV3-2|NA|16|TRBD1|TRBJ1-2
TGTGCCAGCAGCCTACGTTCTTGGACAGGAGTCTATGGCTACACCTTC
CASSLRSWTGVYGYTF
>TRBV3-1/TRBV3-2|NA|15|TRBD2|TRBJ2-7
TGTGCCAGCAGCCAGACTAGCGGCCCCTCCTACGAGCAGTACTTC
CASSQTSGPSYEQYF
>TRBV12-3/TRBV12-4|few|13|NA|TRBJ2-2
TGTGCCAGCAGTTTATCCTCCACCGGGGAGCTGTTTTTT
CASSLSSTGELFF
>TRBV25-1|NA|14|NA|TRBJ2-5
TGTGCCAGCAGTGACGGACTGCGCCAAGAGACCCAGTACTTC
CASSDGLRQETQYF
>TRBV6-5|NA|14|TRBD1|TRBJ1-2
TGTGCCAGCAGTTACCTACAGGGGAGGCAGGGCTACACCTTC
CASSYLQGRQGYTF
>TRBV11-3|NA|16|NA|TRBJ1-4
TGTGCCAGCAGCTTAGGCGTGCCGGGACTCGGGGAAAAACTGTTTTTT
CASSLGVPGLGEKLFF
>TRBV12-3/TRBV12-4|once|12|NA|TRBJ1-2
TGTGCCAGCCACTGGGGGGGCTATGGCTACACCTTC
CASHWGGYGYTF
>TRBV11-3|NA|17|NA|TRBJ2-2
TGTGCCAGCACCCCCTCGGCAGGCTATACGAACACCGGGGAGCTGTTTTTT
CASTPSAGYTNTGELFF
>TRBV3-1/TRBV3-2|NA|15|TRBD1|TRBJ2-7
TGTGCCAGCAGCTCGACAGGGGTGGGCTCCTACGAGCAGTACTTC
CASSSTGVGSYEQYF
>TRBV14|NA|17|TRBD2|TRBJ2-1
TGTGCCAGCAGCTCCGTAGCGGGAGGGACAGAAGGGTATGAGCAGTTCTTC
CASSSVAGGTEGYEQFF
>TRBV25-1|NA|14|NA|TRBJ1-1
TGTGCCAGCAGTGAATTTGAGGGAAACACTGAAGCTTTCTTT
CASSEFEGNTEAFF
>TRBV10-3|NA|16|TRBD1|TRBJ2-2
TGTGCCATCAGTGCAGGACAGGGAAGGAACACCGGGGAGCTGTTTTTT
CAISAGQGRNTGELFF
>TRBV3-1/TRBV3-2|NA|18|TRBD2|TRBJ2-1
TGTGCCAGCAGCCAAGGGGGCACTAGCGGGATCCAATACAATGAGCAGTTCTTC
CASSQGGTSGIQYNEQFF
>TRBV7-8|NA|15|TRBD1|TRBJ2-7
TGTGCCAGCAGCACCAGAGCGGACAGGGACTACGAGCAGTACTTC
CASSTRADRDYEQYF